A single sample gave rise to the 20 T cell receptor beta chains below, sequenced in a study of cytomegalovirus exposure and HLA in healthy donors. Primers for the PCR totalled 60 Vbeta and 13 Jbeta. The method was immunoSEQ multiplex PCR; TCRdb's version includes in-frame clones alone and lacks a portion of them. Its table lists 100,000 to 150,000 clones. The sample comprised PBMCs. These TCRs come from a woman between 40 and 55 years old in good health and CMV-seropositive.

The chain couples TRBV6-4 to TRBJ1-2; TRBD1 is a possible D gene (6 bases). This CDR3 contains 16 residues. V gave up 7 bases and J gave up 4 bases, with 22 bases separating them. Germline V gene sequence: CDR1 MRHNA, CDR2 SNTAGT. The CDR3 is CASTSREGGLIYGYTF. DNA for the CDR3: TGTGCCAGCACCTCCCGGGAGGGGGGCTTAATCTATGGCTACACCTTC.

The genes are TRBV7-2 and TRBJ2-5; D is ambiguous. Germline CDR1 and CDR2: SGHTA and FQGNSA. V was shortened by 3 bases and J by 8 bases, with 13 bases between the two germline ends. There are 13 residues in the CDR3. This chain's CDR3 is CASSFAGSVTQYF. DNA for the CDR3: TGTGCCAGCAGCTTCGCAGGATCGGTAACCCAGTACTTC.

The chain recombines TRBV2 with TRBJ1-2; 8 nucleotides align to TRBD1. The CDR3 runs 14 residues. The V segment lost 3 bases and the J segment 8 bases; nucleotides outside the gene matches: 8. The germline gives CDR1 SNHLY, CDR2 FYNNEI. In DNA, the CDR3 is TGTGCCAGCAGTGACCCTGGACAGGGCAAGGGCTACACCTTC. It is translated as CASSDPGQGKGYTF.

V gene TRBV15 combines with J gene TRBJ2-7, with 7 bases matching TRBD2. The CDR3 covers 18 residues. With V trimmed by 0 bases and J by 0 bases, 11 bases remained unmatched. The germline V gene has CDR1 LNHNV and CDR2 YYDKDF (reference sequence). The CDR3 sequence: CATSRDTSASPFSYEQYF. CDR3 DNA: TGTGCCACCAGCAGAGATACTAGCGCCTCCCCGTTCTCCTACGAGCAGTACTTC. Together with reference TRBV15 and TRBJ2-7, the CDR3 gives the full variable domain: DAMVIQNPRYQVTQFGKPVTLSCSQTLNHNVMYWYQQKSSQAPKLLFHYYDKDFNNEADTPDNFQSRRPNTSFCFLDIRSPGLGDTAMYLCATSRDTSASPFSYEQYFGPGTRLTVT.

The chain combines TRBV19 with TRBJ2-1, with D perhaps matching TRBD1 (6 bases). Germline V gives CDR1 LNHDA, CDR2 SQIVND (reference sequence). Trimming removed 4 bases from V and 7 bases from J, with 14 bases in between. The CDR3 runs 14 residues. In nucleotides, the CDR3 is TGTGCCAGTAGTACCAGGCCAGGGGAGAATGAGCAGTTCTTC. Encoded protein: CASSTRPGENEQFF.

Details on this clone: Additional DNA sequences in this sample encode the identical CDR3. The chain recombines TRBV29-1 with TRBJ1-2; D is unclear. The germline V and J ends were trimmed by 5 bases and 2 bases, with 6 bases remaining between them. The CDR3 is 11 amino acids. Germline V gene lookup returns CDR1 SQVTM and CDR2 ANQGSEA. The CDR3 loop is CSVTENYGYTF. The CDR3 DNA sequence: TGCAGCGTTACAGAGAACTATGGCTACACCTTC.

J is TRBJ2-7 and V is TRBV27; perhaps TRBD1 as D (5 bases). This CDR3 comprises 17 residues. Germline loops: CDR1 MNHEY, CDR2 SMNVEV (reference sequence). Trimming stripped 5 bases from V and 0 bases from J, with 20 bases between. This CDR3 is CASSQSRFDRSSYEQYF. As DNA, the CDR3 is TGTGCCAGCAGTCAGTCTCGTTTTGACAGAAGCTCCTACGAGCAGTACTTC.

The rearrangement links TRBV5-4 to TRBJ2-5; 8 bases are a match to TRBD1. Germline CDR1 is SGHNT and CDR2 is YYREEE (reference sequence). V was pared by 4 bases and J by 4 bases, with 6 bases of the junction left unmatched. This CDR3 is built from 14 residues. The CDR3: CASSPDRGGETQYF. CDR3 DNA sequence: TGTGCCAGCAGCCCCGACAGGGGAGGAGAGACCCAGTACTTC.

The V and J genes are TRBV19 and TRBJ1-1, with a weak D call TRBD1 (6 bases). The germline V gene has CDR1 LNHDA and CDR2 SQIVND (reference sequence). CDR3 length: 15 residues. V was shortened by 5 bases and J by 1 base, with 14 bases between the two germline ends. For the CDR3, the DNA is TGTGCCAGTAGTGTAAACAGGGATTCGAACACTGAAGCTTTCTTT. Translated: CASSVNRDSNTEAFF.

The V gene is TRBV18, the J gene TRBJ2-1; 9 positions agree with TRBD1. The germline V gene has CDR1 KGHSH and CDR2 LQKENI. V lost 2 bases, J lost 10 bases, and 12 bases stayed unmatched. The length of the CDR3 is 16 residues. CDR3 protein: CASSPSLTGGGGEQFF. Here the CDR3 DNA reads TGTGCCAGCTCACCATCCCTAACAGGGGGCGGAGGGGAGCAGTTCTTC.

The chain recombines TRBV6-8 with TRBJ1-1; 7 bases map to TRBD1. CDR3 length equals 15 residues. Per the germline V gene, CDR1 is MNHGY and CDR2 is SAAAGT. V lost 5 bases and J lost 1; bases outside the gene matches: 7. DNA of the CDR3: TGTGCCAGCAGTCCTTGGACAGGCTGGAACACTGAAGCTTTCTTT. Protein: CASSPWTGWNTEAFF.

J is TRBJ2-3 and V is TRBV19; 7 bases line up with TRBD2. Per germline, CDR1 LNHDA and CDR2 SQIVND (reference sequence). The trim removed 3 bases at V and 2 bases at J, leaving 11 bases unmatched. The CDR3 length is 17 residues. The CDR3 reads CASSITLADTPTDTQYF. The CDR3 bases are TGTGCCAGTAGTATTACCCTAGCGGATACTCCCACAGATACGCAGTATTTT. Full variable domain (outside the CDR3, taken from reference TRBV19 and TRBJ2-3): DGGITQSPKYLFRKEGQNVTLSCEQNLNHDAMYWYRQDPGQGLRLIYYSQIVNDFQKGDIAEGYSVSREKKESFPLTVTSAQKNPTAFYLCASSITLADTPTDTQYFGPGTRLTVL.

With respect to this clone: Within the sample, other DNA sequences also encode this same CDR3. The chain has TRBV28 and TRBJ2-7; D gene ambiguous. The germline V and J ends were trimmed by 2 bases and 1 base, with 6 bases remaining between them. CDR1 and CDR2 (germline): MDHEN, SYDVKM. This CDR3 contains 13 residues. The CDR3 loop is CASSLGSSYEQYF. The CDR3 bases are TGTGCCAGCAGTTTAGGCAGTTCCTACGAGCAGTACTTC.

V gene TRBV27 combines with J gene TRBJ2-7; 8 nucleotides agree with TRBD1. Germline assignment: CDR1 MNHEY and CDR2 SMNVEV (reference sequence). This CDR3 spans 14 amino acids. The V gene end was trimmed by 6 bases and the J gene end by 6 bases; junction bases not matched to a gene: 10. CDR3 sequence: CASRRQGLFSEQYF. The CDR3 region has the DNA TGTGCCAGCAGGCGACAGGGGTTGTTTAGCGAGCAGTACTTC.

As regards this clone: An end of the junction differs from the germline gene, which may be a read error. This chain connects TRBV11-2 to TRBJ2-1; 7 bases are a match to TRBD2. Germline lookup yields CDR1 SGHAT and CDR2 FQNNGV. The CDR3 has 15 amino acids. This CDR3 is CASSLEGWGGNEQFF. Written as DNA, the CDR3 is TGTGCCAGCAGCCTAGAGGGTTGGGGGGGAAATGAGCAGTTCTTC.

The chain has TRBV13 and TRBJ2-2, with a tentative D call TRBD2 (6 bases). The V gene's germline CDR1 is PRHDT and CDR2 FYEKMQ (reference sequence). V shed 5 bases and J shed 7 bases, with 14 bases lying between them. The CDR3 is 14 residues long. CDR3 coding DNA: TGTGCCAGCAGCCCCGGGCTAGCGATCGGGGAGCTGTTTTTT. Protein: CASSPGLAIGELFF.

The chain links TRBV7-9 to TRBJ2-1; 11 bases are shared with TRBD2. From germline, CDR1 is SEHNR and CDR2 FQNEAQ (reference sequence). This CDR3 region has 15 residues. Unmatched junction bases numbered 3, after V lost 4 bases and J lost 4 bases. CDR3 coding DNA: TGTGCCAGCAGCTCGGGGACTAGCGGTTACAATGAGCAGTTCTTC. Translating it yields CASSSGTSGYNEQFF.

The chain joins TRBV4-3 to TRBJ2-3, with no clear D. The V and J ends lost 1 base and 1 base respectively, with 15 bases between them. This CDR3 region has 17 residues. The germline V gene encodes CDR1 LGHNA and CDR2 YSLEER. CDR3 in DNA: TGCGCCAGCAGCCAAGTGGTTCCTATACTGGGCACAGATACGCAGTATTTT. The encoded protein is CASSQVVPILGTDTQYF.

This chain links TRBV29-1 with TRBJ2-7; the D gene is possibly TRBD2 (6 bases). Germline CDR1 and CDR2: SQVTM and ANQGSEA. This CDR3 is built from 12 residues. Deletions cut 3 bases from V and 6 bases from J, with 12 bases between. CDR3 amino acids: CSVEAGFGEQYF. Written as DNA, the CDR3 is TGCAGCGTTGAGGCGGGGTTCGGCGAGCAGTACTTC.

The chain is built from TRBV4-1 and TRBJ1-2; 9 nucleotides agree with TRBD1. CDR3 length equals 17 residues. Trimming at V came to 0 bases and at J to 7 bases, leaving 12 bases not matched to a gene. Germline CDR1 reads MGHRA; CDR2 reads YSYEKL. CDR3 protein: CASSQDRWATGGGGYTF. The CDR3 nucleotides read TGCGCCAGCAGCCAAGATCGGTGGGCTACAGGGGGCGGTGGCTACACCTTC.